This T cell receptor beta chain was identified during a study of CD8 T cells in Susac syndrome. From blood CD8+ and CD4+ T cells, the TCR beta chain was sequenced. When the RNA was reverse transcribed, random hexamers were used with an input of roughly 0.5 to 1 ug. Amplification of TCR beta CDR3 used immunoSEQ multiplex PCR across 54 Vbeta and 13 Jbeta. Each CDR3 protein is one row after TCRdb ran MiXCR on the immunoSEQ multiplex PCR reads. The sample consists of 110,000 to 150,000 distinct CDR3 sequences, 94% of them appearing once. Germline V gives CDR1 SGHAT, CDR2 FQNNGV. The CDR3 totals 15 residues. V shed 0 bases and J 13 bases; nucleotides not matched to a gene: 8.

Sequencing input: CD8+ T cells from PBMCs. The receptor's source is a human donor in good health. This chain links TRBV11-2 with TRBJ2-6; TRBD2 agrees at 8 bases. CDR3 residues: CASSLDLAGLEVLTF. The CDR3 DNA reads TGTGCCAGCAGCTTAGACCTAGCGGGCCTGGAGGTCCTGACTTTC.